Below are 7 T cell receptor beta chains sequenced from a single sample in a study of monozygotic twins with inflammatory bowel disease. TCRdb reanalyzed the 5' RACE reads and collapses them to one entry per CDR3 protein, without DNA. The clone table shows about 43,000 distinct CDR3 sequences, with the ten largest holding about 5%. Source material: blood. The receptors shown here come from a human donor with ulcerative colitis or Crohn's disease, or a healthy co-twin of an affected twin (not recorded which).

This clonotype registers medium-sized by frequency. CDR3 region: CASSPGTSGTEQFF. This chain links TRBV7-3 with TRBJ2-1; the TCRdb D gene call, TRBD2, has no DNA to confirm it. This CDR3 spans 14 amino acids. CDR1 SGHTA and CDR2 FQGTGA come from the germline V gene.

The CDR3: CSVEGPIGRSRTGELFF. The chain combines TRBV29-1 with TRBJ2-2; TCRdb picks TRBD1, but there is no DNA to check that call. Germline CDR1 is SQVTM and CDR2 is ANQGSEA. This CDR3 region has 17 residues.

V and J are TRBV12-3 or TRBV12-4 and TRBJ1-4; TCRdb lists TRBD1, though no DNA is available to test this call. CDR3 length: 15 amino acids. The CDR3 sequence: CASSLGGRGNEKLFF.

The chain carries TRBV12-3 or TRBV12-4 and TRBJ2-1. There are 15 residues in the CDR3. The CDR3 region is CASSFGYGSYNEQFF.

The chain couples TRBV11-2 to TRBJ1-4; TCRdb's assignment of TRBD1 cannot be checked, as there is no DNA. This CDR3 contains 16 residues. CDR1 is SGHAT, CDR2 FQNNGV, per germline. CDR3 residues: CASSSGQQSMSEKLFF.

The chain couples TRBV21-1 to TRBJ2-5; TCRdb outputs TRBD1, but without DNA this stays unchecked. TRBV21-1 is an annotated pseudogene. This CDR3 spans 16 amino acids. The CDR3 protein is CASSYRDRVLEETQYF.

The chain recombines TRBV24-1 with TRBJ2-1; TCRdb returns TRBD2, unconfirmable since there is no DNA. Germline V gene sequence: CDR1 KGHDR, CDR2 SFDVKD. This CDR3 is built from 13 residues. This chain's CDR3 is CATSLGGEDEQFF.